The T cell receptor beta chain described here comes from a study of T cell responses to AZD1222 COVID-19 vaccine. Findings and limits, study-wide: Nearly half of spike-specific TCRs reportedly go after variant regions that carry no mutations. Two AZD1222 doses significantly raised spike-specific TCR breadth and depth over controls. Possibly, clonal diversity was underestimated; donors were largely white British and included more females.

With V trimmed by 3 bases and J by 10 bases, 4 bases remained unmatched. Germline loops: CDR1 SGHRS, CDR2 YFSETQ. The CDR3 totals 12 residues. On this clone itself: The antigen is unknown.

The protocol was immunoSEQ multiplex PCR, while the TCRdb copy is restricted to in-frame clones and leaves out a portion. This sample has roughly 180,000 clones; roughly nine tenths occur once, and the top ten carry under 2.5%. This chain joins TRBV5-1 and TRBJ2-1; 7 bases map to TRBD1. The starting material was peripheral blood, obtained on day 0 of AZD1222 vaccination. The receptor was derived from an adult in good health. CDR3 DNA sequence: TGCGCCAGCAGCTCGACAGGGAGCGAGCAGTTCTTC. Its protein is CASSSTGSEQFF.